The rows below give T cell receptor beta chains drawn from one sample of a study of tumor-infiltrating lymphocytes in primary liver carcinoma. TCRdb re-called the multiplex PCR reads through MiXCR, storing one row per CDR3 protein. The repertoire holds around 71,000 distinct CDR3 sequences, with about two thirds as singletons. Sequenced input: liver tumor tissue from sampling region 4. The receptors were sampled from a woman aged 55-69 years with primary liver carcinoma and hepatitis B virus infection. Both conserved end residues are part of each CDR3. Each record gives: V gene, J gene, D gene, clone size, CDR3 DNA, CDR3 protein. D genes are given only for firm matches. Size values are once, few and many counts, or a class for expanded clones, and some rows have none.

V: TRBV11-3; J: TRBJ2-2; D: .; size: .; DNA: TGTGCCAGCACCTCGGGACTGGCGGGATGGCCCGGCGGGGAGCAGTTTTTT; CDR3: CASTSGLAGWPGGEQFF
V: TRBV29-1; J: TRBJ2-2; D: TRBD2; size: .; DNA: TGCAGCGGCCTGGCCGGGACTAGGGACACCGGGGAGCTGTTTTTC; CDR3: CSGLAGTRDTGELFF
V: TRBV11-2; J: TRBJ2-3; D: TRBD2; size: .; DNA: TGCACCAGCAGCCAAGTGGAGGGAGGGCACACAGATACGCAGTATTTT; CDR3: CTSSQVEGGHTDTQYF
V: TRBV11-2; J: TRBJ2-5; D: .; size: once; DNA: TGTGCCAACAGCTTAGAACTGGCGGAGGCCCAGTACTTC; CDR3: CANSLELAEAQYF
V: TRBV5-4; J: TRBJ2-1; D: .; size: many; DNA: TGTGCCAGCAGTTCAGACTATTCCCGGGGTGAGCAGTTCTTC; CDR3: CASSSDYSRGEQFF
V: TRBV11-3; J: TRBJ2-7; D: .; size: .; DNA: TGCGCCAGCAGCTTAAGCGGGCGGGAACACGAGCAGTGCTTC; CDR3: CASSLSGREHEQCF
V: TRBV6-5; J: TRBJ1-6; D: .; size: .; DNA: TGTGCCACCTACTCCCGGACAGTGAACTCCTATAATTCACCCCTCCACTTT; CDR3: CATYSRTVNSYNSPLHF
V: TRBV11-2; J: TRBJ2-3; D: TRBD2; size: .; DNA: TGTGTCAACAGGCCCTCTGCGACTAGCACAGATACGCGGTATTTT; CDR3: CVNRPSATSTDTRYF
V: TRBV5-4; J: TRBJ2-7; D: TRBD2; size: once; DNA: TGTGCCAGCAACCTAGGCCGGTCGCGGGAGGGGTATGAGCAGTACTTC; CDR3: CASNLGRSREGYEQYF
V: TRBV6-5; J: TRBJ2-3; D: TRBD2; size: .; DNA: TGTGCCAGCAGCCGACTAGCGCCAAGTGGGGACACAGATACGCAGTATTTT; CDR3: CASSRLAPSGDTDTQYF
V: TRBV6-6; J: TRBJ1-5; D: .; size: many; DNA: TGTGCCAGCAGATTAGGGACGAATCAGCCCCAGCATTTT; CDR3: CASRLGTNQPQHF
V: TRBV7-8; J: TRBJ2-3; D: .; size: many; DNA: TGTGCCAGCAGCTTACGAGGTTTTGCAGATACGCAGTATTTT; CDR3: CASSLRGFADTQYF
V: TRBV7-9; J: TRBJ2-3; D: TRBD2; size: many; DNA: TGTGCCAGCAGCCCGACTGTCTCTAGCGGGAGGGCCGGTACGCAGTATTTT; CDR3: CASSPTVSSGRAGTQYF
V: TRBV21-1; J: TRBJ1-5; D: .; size: .; DNA: TGTGCCAGCAACAAAGACGGGAGACTAATTTATCAGCCCCAGCATTTT; CDR3: CASNKDGRLIYQPQHF
V: TRBV11-3; J: TRBJ2-2; D: .; size: .; DNA: TGTGCCAGCTGCTTAGCAGGGGACACCGAGGAGCTGTTTTTT; CDR3: CASCLAGDTEELFF
V: TRBV20-1; J: TRBJ2-4; D: .; size: .; DNA: TGCAGTGCTACCATCCCCGGGGTCAAAAACATTCAGTACTTC; CDR3: CSATIPGVKNIQYF
V: TRBV28; J: TRBJ1-1; D: TRBD1; size: .; DNA: TGTGCCGGCAGTCTAGGGGACAGGTACACTGAAGCTTTCTTT; CDR3: CAGSLGDRYTEAFF
V: TRBV6-5; J: TRBJ2-1; D: .; size: .; DNA: TGTGACAGTCAAAGGGGGGGGGCTAATGAGCAGTTCTTC; CDR3: CDSQRGGANEQFF
V: TRBV5-8; J: TRBJ1-5; D: .; size: many; DNA: TGTGCCAGCAGCTCTCGCGATGCAGGGGCAAGCAATCAGCCCCAGCATTTT; CDR3: CASSSRDAGASNQPQHF
V: TRBV10-2; J: TRBJ2-2; D: .; size: many; DNA: TGCGCCACCAATGGCGGACAAGGAGCCGGGGAGCTGTTTTTT; CDR3: CATNGGQGAGELFF
V: TRBV4-2; J: TRBJ2-1; D: .; size: .; DNA: TGTGCCAACAGCCAAGATGGTGTTCCCCACCCCTACAATGGGCAGTTCTTC; CDR3: CANSQDGVPHPYNGQFF
V: TRBV4-1; J: TRBJ2-7; D: TRBD2; size: once; DNA: TGCTCCAGCAGCCAAGAAGGTAGGGACTACAAGCAGTACTTC; CDR3: CSSSQEGRDYKQYF
V: TRBV29-1; J: TRBJ2-7; D: TRBD1; size: .; DNA: TGCGGCGTTGACTTGACAGGGGGTCCCTACGAGCAGTACTTC; CDR3: CGVDLTGGPYEQYF
V: TRBV5-1; J: TRBJ2-1; D: .; size: .; DNA: TGCGCCAGCAGCCTGGGACAATCCGGTGAGCCGTTCTTC; CDR3: CASSLGQSGEPFF
V: TRBV12-3/TRBV12-4; J: TRBJ2-7; D: .; size: .; DNA: TGTGCCAGCAATCCCAGACTAGTAGGATACGAGCAGTACTTC; CDR3: CASNPRLVGYEQYF
V: TRBV19; J: TRBJ1-1; D: TRBD1; size: .; DNA: TGTGCCAGTAGTACACCAGGGGGCACAAACACTGAAGCTTTCTTT; CDR3: CASSTPGGTNTEAFF
V: TRBV7-6; J: TRBJ2-1; D: TRBD2; size: few; DNA: TGTGCCAGCAGCAAAGAAGGCGGGAGCTCCTACAATGAGCAGTTCTTC; CDR3: CASSKEGGSSYNEQFF